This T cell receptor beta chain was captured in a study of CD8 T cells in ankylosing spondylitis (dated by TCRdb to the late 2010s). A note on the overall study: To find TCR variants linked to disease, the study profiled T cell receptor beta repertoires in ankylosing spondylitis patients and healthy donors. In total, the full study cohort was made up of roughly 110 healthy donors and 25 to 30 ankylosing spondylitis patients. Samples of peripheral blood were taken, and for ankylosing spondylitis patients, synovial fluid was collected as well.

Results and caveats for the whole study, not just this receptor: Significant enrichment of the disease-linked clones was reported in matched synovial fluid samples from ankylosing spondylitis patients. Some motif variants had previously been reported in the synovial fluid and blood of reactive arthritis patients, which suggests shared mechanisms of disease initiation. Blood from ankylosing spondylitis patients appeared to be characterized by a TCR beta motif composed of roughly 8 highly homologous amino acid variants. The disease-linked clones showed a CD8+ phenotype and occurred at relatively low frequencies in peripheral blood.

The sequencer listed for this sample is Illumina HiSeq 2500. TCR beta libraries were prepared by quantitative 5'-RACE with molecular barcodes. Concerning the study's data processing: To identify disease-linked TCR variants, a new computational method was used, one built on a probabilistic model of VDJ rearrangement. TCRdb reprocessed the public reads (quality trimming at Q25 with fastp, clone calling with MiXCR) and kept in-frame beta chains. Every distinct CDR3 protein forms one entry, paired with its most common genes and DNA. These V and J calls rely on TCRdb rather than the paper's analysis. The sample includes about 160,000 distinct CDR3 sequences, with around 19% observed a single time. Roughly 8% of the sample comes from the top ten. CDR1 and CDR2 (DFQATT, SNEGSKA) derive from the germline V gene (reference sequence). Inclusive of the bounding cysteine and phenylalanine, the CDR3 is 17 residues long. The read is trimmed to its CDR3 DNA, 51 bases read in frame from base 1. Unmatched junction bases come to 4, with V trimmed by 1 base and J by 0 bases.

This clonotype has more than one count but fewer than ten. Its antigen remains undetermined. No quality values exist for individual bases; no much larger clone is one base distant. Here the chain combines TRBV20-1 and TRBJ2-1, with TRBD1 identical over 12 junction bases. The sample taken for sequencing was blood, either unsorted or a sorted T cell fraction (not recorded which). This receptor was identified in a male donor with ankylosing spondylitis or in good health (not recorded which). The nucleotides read TGCAGTGCTAGAGGCGGGACAGGGGGCGTCTCCTACAATGAGCAGTTCTTC. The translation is CSARGGTGGVSYNEQFF.